This TCR beta chain emerged from a study of OX40 agonist ivuxolimab in advanced cancers. As for the study in general: Hepatocellular carcinoma, melanoma, renal cell or head and neck cancer affected the dose-escalation patients. Averaging 60 years in age, with a range of about 23 to 80, the cohort was 65% to 85% male. Partial responses were seen in three patients, one with hepatocellular carcinoma and two with cutaneous melanoma.

Study findings and constraints: At 0.1 to 3.0 mg/kg, CD4+ and CD8+ blood T cells expanded clonally by week 6.

Some clones are missing from TCRdb's copy, which holds only in-frame ones; the method was immunoSEQ multiplex PCR. The sample yields some 45,000 clones, 82% seen once. CDR1 and CDR2 from the germline V gene are MNHEY and SMNVEV (reference sequence). Trimming shortened V by 5 bases and J by 4 bases, and 15 bases separated the two germline ends. The CDR3 length is 15 residues. Of note for this clone: Its antigen is not identified.

The receptor comes from an adult with an advanced solid tumor such as melanoma, head and neck, liver or kidney cancer. The input for sequencing was CD4+ or CD8+ T cells sorted from blood, taken in a trial of the OX40 agonist ivuxolimab. The chain has TRBV27 and TRBJ1-3; perhaps TRBD1 as D (5 bases). CDR3 sequence: CASSLGTARGNTIYF. The DNA of the CDR3 is TGTGCCAGCAGTCTCGGGACCGCGCGGGGAAACACCATATATTTT.